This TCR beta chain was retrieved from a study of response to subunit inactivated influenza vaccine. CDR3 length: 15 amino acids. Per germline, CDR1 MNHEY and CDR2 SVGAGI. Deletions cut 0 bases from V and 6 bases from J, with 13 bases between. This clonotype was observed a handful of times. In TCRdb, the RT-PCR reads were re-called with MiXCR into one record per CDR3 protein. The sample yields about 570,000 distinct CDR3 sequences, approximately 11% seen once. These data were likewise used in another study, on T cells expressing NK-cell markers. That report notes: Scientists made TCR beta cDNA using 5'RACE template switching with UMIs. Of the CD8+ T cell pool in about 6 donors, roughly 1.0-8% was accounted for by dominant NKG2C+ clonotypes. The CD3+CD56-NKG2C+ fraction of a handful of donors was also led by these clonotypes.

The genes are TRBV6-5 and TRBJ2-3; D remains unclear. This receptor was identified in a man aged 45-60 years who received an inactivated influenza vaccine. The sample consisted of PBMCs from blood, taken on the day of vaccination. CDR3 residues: CASSYSSMTLDTQYF. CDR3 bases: TGTGCCAGCAGTTACTCGTCAATGACGCTCGATACGCAGTATTTT.